Each of the 13 T cell receptor beta chains below was sequenced from the same sample in a study of somatic mutations in cytotoxic T cells in rheumatoid arthritis. Assay used: immunoSEQ multiplex PCR; TCRdb lists only in-frame clones, some missing. The profile covers tens of thousands of clones, with approximately 80% appearing a single time and 3.2% taken by the ten largest. Sequencing was done on a sample of CD8+ T cells sorted from blood. The source of these receptors is a man aged 40-50 years in good health.

This clone showed up just once. CDR3 DNA: TGTGCCTGGAGTGTAAGCTTGAGCACGGGTGAGCAGTTCTTC. Residues: CAWSVSLSTGEQFF. V gene TRBV30 combines with J gene TRBJ2-1; D not resolved. V dropped 0 bases and J dropped 9 bases, with 15 bases sitting between them. The CDR3 extends over 14 amino acids. Germline V gives CDR1 GTSNPN, CDR2 SVGIG (reference sequence).

This clone has a single count. The CDR3 is CASSLGAGRNYGYTF. The CDR3 nucleotides are TGTGCCAGCAGCTTGGGGGCAGGACGTAACTATGGCTACACCTTC. This chain links TRBV7-6 with TRBJ1-2; a possible D gene is TRBD1 (6 bases). V lost 3 bases to trimming and J lost 1 base, with 12 bases between them. This CDR3 spans 15 amino acids. Germline V lookup: CDR1 SGHVS, CDR2 FNYEAQ. Supplemented by reference TRBV7-6 and TRBJ1-2, the full variable domain reads GAGVSQSPRYKVTKRGQDVALRCDPISGHVSLYWYRQALGQGPEFLTYFNYEAQQDKSGLPNDRFSAERPEGSISTLTIQRTEQRDSAMYRCASSLGAGRNYGYTFGSGTRLTVV.

By sample fraction, this clone is medium-sized (0.01 to 0.1%). V is TRBV4-3 and J is TRBJ2-7, with 13 nucleotides matching TRBD2. The CDR3 is 16 amino acids. Trimming took 4 bases from V and 6 from J; bases not matched to a gene: 9. CDR1 is LGHNA and CDR2 is YSLEER in the germline V gene. The CDR3 loop reads CASSPTPGLAGIEQYF. The CDR3 region has the DNA TGCGCCAGCAGCCCAACTCCGGGACTAGCGGGAATCGAGCAGTACTTC.

The chain uses TRBV7-9 and TRBJ1-1; the match to TRBD1 covers 12 bases. Germline trimming cut 6 bases from V and 1 base from J; bases unmatched to any gene: 15. Germline loops: CDR1 SEHNR, CDR2 FQNEAQ (reference sequence). There are 19 residues in the CDR3. The CDR3: CASRQSGTGGTGRNTEAFF. The CDR3 coding sequence is TGTGCCAGCAGACAAAGCGGGACAGGGGGCACCGGTCGGAACACTGAAGCTTTCTTT.

V and J are TRBV7-6 and TRBJ2-7; D is unclear. Germline lookup yields CDR1 SGHVS and CDR2 FNYEAQ. The CDR3 contains 14 residues. Trimming cost V 1 base and J 0 bases, with 7 bases left between them. Written as DNA, the CDR3 is TGTGCCAGCAGCTTAGGGACGGTCTCCTACGAGCAGTACTTC. Residues: CASSLGTVSYEQYF.

CDR3 protein: CASSGLLAGEQFF. The CDR3 nucleotides read TGTGCCAGCAGCGGGCTACTCGCGGGGGAGCAGTTCTTC. V usage is TRBV5-4 and J usage is TRBJ2-1, with a tentative D call TRBD2 (6 bases). The germline V gene has CDR1 SGHNT and CDR2 YYREEE (reference sequence). Deletions cut 4 bases from V and 10 bases from J, with 15 bases between. The CDR3 is made up of 13 amino acids.

The chain uses TRBV7-9 and TRBJ1-1; D remains unclear. The germline V gene encodes CDR1 SEHNR and CDR2 FQNEAQ (reference sequence). The V end lost 3 bases, the J end lost 0 bases, and 8 bases lay between the germline ends. The CDR3 is made up of 14 amino acids. The CDR3 here is CASSFPGMNTEAFF. In DNA, the CDR3 is TGTGCCAGCAGCTTTCCAGGAATGAACACTGAAGCTTTCTTT.

This chain connects TRBV7-9 to TRBJ2-1; D not certain. Trimming removed 5 bases from V and 5 bases from J, with 10 bases in between. CDR1 and CDR2 (germline): SEHNR, FQNEAQ (reference sequence). The CDR3 has 13 amino acids. The CDR3: CASSHGRDNEQFF. CDR3 DNA: TGTGCCAGCAGCCATGGACGGGACAATGAGCAGTTCTTC.

This clone has just one count. The rearrangement uses TRBV7-6 and TRBJ2-7; D is ambiguous. V lost 1 base, J lost 0 bases, and 7 bases lay in between. The CDR3 is 14 residues long. Per germline, CDR1 SGHVS and CDR2 FNYEAQ. The chain's CDR3 is CASSLGNPSYEQYF. The CDR3 DNA follows: TGTGCCAGCAGCTTAGGAAACCCCTCCTACGAGCAGTACTTC.

This chain joins TRBV9 and TRBJ2-6; D not certain. The CDR3 consists of 15 residues. Germline-derived CDR1 and CDR2 are SGDLS and YYNGEE. Trimming left V 2 bases short and J 0 bases short, with 6 bases between. CDR3: CASSVESSGANVLTF. CDR3 nucleotides: TGTGCCAGCAGCGTGGAGAGCTCTGGGGCCAACGTCCTGACTTTC.

This chain connects TRBV6-1 to TRBJ1-1; no reliable D call. Per the germline V gene, CDR1 is MNHNS and CDR2 is SASEGT. The CDR3 covers 13 residues. Trimming removed 8 bases from V and 1 base from J, with 11 bases in between. CDR3 sequence reads: CASPGGGNTEAFF. In nucleotides, the CDR3 is TGTGCCAGCCCAGGCGGAGGGAACACTGAAGCTTTCTTT.

The chain recombines TRBV5-1 with TRBJ1-1; no reliable D call. The CDR3 extends over 14 amino acids. Trimming cost V 1 base and J 0 bases, with 7 bases left between them. Germline CDR1 reads SGHRS; CDR2 reads YFSETQ. The CDR3, as DNA: TGCGCCAGCAGCTTGAGCGGGATGAACACTGAAGCTTTCTTT. As protein: CASSLSGMNTEAFF.

CDR3 in amino acids: CASRLSHRPLTSTDTQYF. The DNA of the CDR3 is TGTGCCAGCCGCCTCAGTCACCGGCCCCTAACTAGCACAGATACGCAGTATTTT. The chain joins TRBV28 to TRBJ2-3; D not certain. V was clipped by 8 bases and J by 0 bases, with 24 bases between them. The V gene's germline CDR1 is MDHEN and CDR2 SYDVKM. The CDR3 has 18 amino acids.